This entry describes one T cell receptor (beta chain). This entry comes from a study of blood T cells in healthy people across ages. J lost 1 base, V lost 8 bases, and 4 bases had no gene match. This CDR3 is built from 13 residues. Germline V gives CDR1 WSHSY, CDR2 SAAADI. At least 6 million PBMCs were isolated per sample. Primers used in a second PCR of roughly 6 to 11 cycles were a sample-barcoded 5' primer and a J-beta primer mix. One entry per CDR3 protein, called by TCRdb with MiXCR from the 5' RACE reads. This table has fewer than 1,200,000 distinct CDR3 sequences, approximately 26% appearing once. The same sample was also used in a study of T cells of mothers and their children. That study reports: Samples were provided by three healthy Caucasian mothers and their six children. Second-round PCR products received sample barcodes and 2-4 random nucleotides from the M1S primer. Versus unrelated pairs, overlap was slightly higher in related mother-child pairs, without reaching significance.

The chain has TRBV10-2 and TRBJ2-5; 7 bases map to TRBD1. The sample was blood. This sequence was found in a girl aged 2 to 10 in good health. CDR3 region: CASGDRLQETQYF. Written as DNA, the CDR3 is TGCGCCAGCGGGGACAGACTCCAAGAGACCCAGTACTTC.